These T cell receptor beta chains were read from a single sample in a study of cytomegalovirus exposure and HLA in healthy donors. Clones were read by immunoSEQ multiplex PCR, and TCRdb kept only the in-frame ones, dropping some. Its listing shows around 70,000 clones. The sample comprised PBMCs. These receptors were taken from a boy aged 5-17 years in good health and CMV-seronegative. Both conserved end residues are part of each CDR3. D genes are given only for firm matches. Not every row has a clone size; where given, it reads once, few, many or a size class.

V gene,J gene,D gene,clone size,CDR3 DNA,CDR3 protein
TRBV6-1,TRBJ1-1,TRBD1,-,TGTGCCAGCAGTCAGTTGACAGGGTCGAACACTGAAGCTTTCTTT,CASSQLTGSNTEAFF
TRBV4-3,TRBJ2-7,TRBD2,-,TGCGCCAGCAGCCAAGATTCAAGCGGGAGCGCCTACGAGCAGTACTTC,CASSQDSSGSAYEQYF
TRBV30,TRBJ1-3,-,-,TGTGCCTGGAGTGGGTTAACTACTGGAAACACCATATATTTT,CAWSGLTTGNTIYF
TRBV5-5,TRBJ1-5,TRBD1,-,TGTGCCAGCAGCCCCGGGACAGTTGGTGTTACGCCCCAGCATTTT,CASSPGTVGVTPQHF
TRBV18,TRBJ2-7,TRBD1,-,TGTGCCAGCTCACCTGGACAGGGAAACGAGCAGTACTTC,CASSPGQGNEQYF
TRBV6-6,TRBJ1-6,TRBD1,-,TGTGCCAGCAGTCGGGACAGGAATTCACCCCTACACTTT,CASSRDRNSPLHF
TRBV10-2,TRBJ2-2,-,-,TGCGCCAGCAGTGAAGGGCGGGACACCGGGGAGCTGTTTTTT,CASSEGRDTGELFF
TRBV2,TRBJ1-1,TRBD1,-,TGTGCCAGCAGTCTACAGGGGTACAATGAAGCTTTCTTT,CASSLQGYNEAFF
TRBV7-9,TRBJ1-4,TRBD1,-,TGTGCCAGCAGCTTAGACAGGGGAGGCGAAAAACTGTTTTTT,CASSLDRGGEKLFF
TRBV10-3,TRBJ2-7,-,medium-sized,TGTGCCATCAGTGAGTCTGATTATGGAGGATCCTACGAGCAGTACTTC,CAISESDYGGSYEQYF
TRBV11-3,TRBJ2-1,-,-,TGTGCCAGCAGCTTAGGGCCGTCCGCCGATGAGCAGTTCTTC,CASSLGPSADEQFF
TRBV29-1,TRBJ2-5,TRBD2,-,TGCAGCGTTGAGCGTCTAGCGGGAGAAGAGACCCAGTACTTC,CSVERLAGEETQYF
TRBV5-1,TRBJ1-3,TRBD1,-,TGCGCCAGCAGCGCAGGACAGGGGGCGCCTGGAAACACCATATATTTT,CASSAGQGAPGNTIYF
TRBV27,TRBJ2-7,-,-,TGTGCCAGCAGTTTATACCCAGGGCTAAGGGAGCAGTACTTC,CASSLYPGLREQYF
TRBV6-1,TRBJ2-7,TRBD1,-,TGTGCCAGCAGTGAACGGACAGGCAACGAGCAGTACTTC,CASSERTGNEQYF
TRBV2,TRBJ1-2,-,-,TGTGCCAGCAGTGAAAGACCTAGGTCAGGGGGCTACACCTTC,CASSERPRSGGYTF
TRBV11-1,TRBJ2-1,TRBD2,-,TGTGCCAGCAGCTTAGTATCGGCGGGAGCGGCATCGGATGAGCAGTTCTTC,CASSLVSAGAASDEQFF
TRBV4-1,TRBJ2-7,-,-,TGCGCCAGCAGCCAAGGCTTAGCCCCGGGATACGAGCAGTACTTC,CASSQGLAPGYEQYF
TRBV5-6,TRBJ2-1,TRBD1,-,TGTGCCAGCAGCCCGGACAGGGGGACCTCCGACAATGAGCAGTTCTTC,CASSPDRGTSDNEQFF
TRBV10-3,TRBJ1-1,-,-,TGTGCCATCAGTGAGTCGGCGAACAGTCCCACTGAAGCTTTCTTT,CAISESANSPTEAFF
TRBV30,TRBJ1-1,-,-,TGTGCCTGGCATCCCGGGGTAGGGGACACTGAAGATTTCTTT,CAWHPGVGDTEDFF
TRBV5-6,TRBJ2-5,-,-,TGTGCCAGCAGCCGACCAGGGCGAGAGACCCAGTACTTC,CASSRPGRETQYF
TRBV30,TRBJ1-3,TRBD1,-,TGTGCCTGGAGACCGTGGGACAGGGTTATCGCCATATATTTT,CAWRPWDRVIAIYF
TRBV5-1,TRBJ2-7,TRBD2,-,TGCGCCAGCAGCTTGAGGACGGGGGGGCTGGCTAACTACGAGCAGTACTTC,CASSLRTGGLANYEQYF
TRBV9,TRBJ2-7,TRBD2,-,TGTGCCAGCAGCGTAGCCGAGCGGGGCCCCTACGAGCAGTACTTC,CASSVAERGPYEQYF
TRBV30,TRBJ2-7,-,-,TGTGCCTGGGGACATTCAGGTCCCTACGAGCAGTACTTC,CAWGHSGPYEQYF
TRBV7-9,TRBJ2-5,TRBD2,-,TGTGCCAGCAGCTTAGCCACTAGCGGTGGGGAGACCCAGTACTTC,CASSLATSGGETQYF